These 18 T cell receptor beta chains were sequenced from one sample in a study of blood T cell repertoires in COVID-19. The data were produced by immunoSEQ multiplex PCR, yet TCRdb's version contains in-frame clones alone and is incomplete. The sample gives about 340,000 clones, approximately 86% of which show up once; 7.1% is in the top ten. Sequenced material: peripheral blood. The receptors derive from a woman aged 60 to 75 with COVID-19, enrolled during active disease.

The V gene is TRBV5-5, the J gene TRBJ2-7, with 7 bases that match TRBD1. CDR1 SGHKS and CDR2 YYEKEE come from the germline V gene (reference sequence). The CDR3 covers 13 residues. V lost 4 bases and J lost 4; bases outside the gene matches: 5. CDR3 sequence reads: CASSAPRGYEQYF. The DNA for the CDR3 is TGTGCCAGCAGCGCACCCAGGGGGTACGAGCAGTACTTC.

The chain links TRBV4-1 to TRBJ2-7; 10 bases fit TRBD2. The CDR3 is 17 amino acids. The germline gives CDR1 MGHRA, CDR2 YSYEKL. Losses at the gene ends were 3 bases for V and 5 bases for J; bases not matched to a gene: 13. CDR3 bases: TGCGCCAGCAGCCATCCTGAGCGGGGGGGCCTTAGGAACGAGCAGTACTTC. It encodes CASSHPERGGLRNEQYF.

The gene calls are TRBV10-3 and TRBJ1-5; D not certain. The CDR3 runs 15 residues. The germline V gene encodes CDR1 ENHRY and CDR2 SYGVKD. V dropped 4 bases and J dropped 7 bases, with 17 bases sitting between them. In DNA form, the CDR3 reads TGTGCCATCAGTGGACACCGGGAGTTAGGGCAGCCCCAGCATTTT. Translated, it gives CAISGHRELGQPQHF.

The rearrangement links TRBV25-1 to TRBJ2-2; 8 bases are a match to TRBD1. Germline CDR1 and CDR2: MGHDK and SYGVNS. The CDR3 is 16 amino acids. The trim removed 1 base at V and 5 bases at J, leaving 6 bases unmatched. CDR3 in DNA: TGTGCCAGCAGTGAATTTAGGACAGGGATAACCGGGGAGCTGTTTTTT. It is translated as CASSEFRTGITGELFF.

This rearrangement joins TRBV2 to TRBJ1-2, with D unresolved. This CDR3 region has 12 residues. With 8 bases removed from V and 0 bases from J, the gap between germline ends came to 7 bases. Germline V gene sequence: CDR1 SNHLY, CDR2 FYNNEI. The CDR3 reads CASRETNYGYTF. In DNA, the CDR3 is TGTGCCAGCCGGGAAACTAACTATGGCTACACCTTC.

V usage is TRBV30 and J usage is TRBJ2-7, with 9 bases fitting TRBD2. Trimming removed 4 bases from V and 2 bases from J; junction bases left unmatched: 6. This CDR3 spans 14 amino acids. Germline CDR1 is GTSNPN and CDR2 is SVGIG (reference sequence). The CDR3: CAWNFGGGAYEQYF. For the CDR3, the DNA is TGTGCCTGGAATTTCGGCGGGGGGGCCTACGAGCAGTACTTC.

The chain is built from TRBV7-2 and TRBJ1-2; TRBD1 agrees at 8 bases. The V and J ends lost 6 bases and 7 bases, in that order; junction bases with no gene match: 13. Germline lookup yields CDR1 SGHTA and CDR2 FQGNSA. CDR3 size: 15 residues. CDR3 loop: CASSSLGTGSPGYTF. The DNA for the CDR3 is TGTGCCAGCAGTAGCCTCGGGACAGGCTCACCTGGCTACACCTTC.

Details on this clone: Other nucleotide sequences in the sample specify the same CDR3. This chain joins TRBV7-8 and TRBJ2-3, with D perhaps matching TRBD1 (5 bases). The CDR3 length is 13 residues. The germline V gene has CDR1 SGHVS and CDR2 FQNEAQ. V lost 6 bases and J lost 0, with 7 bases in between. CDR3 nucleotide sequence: TGTGCCAGCAGTACAGGTAGCACAGATACGCAGTATTTT. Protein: CASSTGSTDTQYF.

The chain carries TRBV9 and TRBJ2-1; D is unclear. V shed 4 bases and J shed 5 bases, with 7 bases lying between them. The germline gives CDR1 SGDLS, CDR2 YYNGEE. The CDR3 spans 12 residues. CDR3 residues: CASSPYDNEQFF. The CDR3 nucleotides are TGTGCCAGCAGCCCCTACGACAATGAGCAGTTCTTC.

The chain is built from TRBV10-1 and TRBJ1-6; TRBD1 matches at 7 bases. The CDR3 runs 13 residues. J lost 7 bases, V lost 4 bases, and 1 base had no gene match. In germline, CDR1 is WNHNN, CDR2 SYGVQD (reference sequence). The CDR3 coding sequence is TGCGCCAGCAGTGGACAGGGAAATTCACCCCTCCACTTT. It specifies CASSGQGNSPLHF.

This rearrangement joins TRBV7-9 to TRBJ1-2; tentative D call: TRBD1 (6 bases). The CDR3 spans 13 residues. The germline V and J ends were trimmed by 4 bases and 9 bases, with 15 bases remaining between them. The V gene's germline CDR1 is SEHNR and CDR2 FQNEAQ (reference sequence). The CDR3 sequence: CASSSTGQPSYTF. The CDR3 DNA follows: TGTGCCAGCAGCTCCACTGGACAGCCTAGCTACACCTTC. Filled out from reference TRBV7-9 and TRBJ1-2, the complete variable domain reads DTGVSQNPRHKITKRGQNVTFRCDPISEHNRLYWYRQTLGQGPEFLTYFQNEAQLEKSRLLSDRFSAERPKGSFSTLEIQRTEQGDSAMYLCASSSTGQPSYTFGSGTRLTVV.

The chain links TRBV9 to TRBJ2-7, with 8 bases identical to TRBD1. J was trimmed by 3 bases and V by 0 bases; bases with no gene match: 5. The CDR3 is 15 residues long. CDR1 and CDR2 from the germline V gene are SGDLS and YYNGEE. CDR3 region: CASSVGTGLNYEQYF. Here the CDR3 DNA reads TGTGCCAGCAGCGTAGGGACAGGGTTGAACTACGAGCAGTACTTC.

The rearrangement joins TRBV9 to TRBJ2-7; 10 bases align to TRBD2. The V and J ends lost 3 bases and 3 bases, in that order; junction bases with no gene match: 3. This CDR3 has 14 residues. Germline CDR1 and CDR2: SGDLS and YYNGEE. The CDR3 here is CASSAGLAVYEQYF. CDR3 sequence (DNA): TGTGCCAGCAGCGCCGGACTAGCGGTCTACGAGCAGTACTTC.

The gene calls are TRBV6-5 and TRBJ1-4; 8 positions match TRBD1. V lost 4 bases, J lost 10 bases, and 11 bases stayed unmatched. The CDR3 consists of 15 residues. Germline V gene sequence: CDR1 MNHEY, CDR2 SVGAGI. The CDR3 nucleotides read TGTGCCAGCAGTTGGGGCGGACAGGGAAGTGGAAAACTGTTTTTT. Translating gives CASSWGGQGSGKLFF.

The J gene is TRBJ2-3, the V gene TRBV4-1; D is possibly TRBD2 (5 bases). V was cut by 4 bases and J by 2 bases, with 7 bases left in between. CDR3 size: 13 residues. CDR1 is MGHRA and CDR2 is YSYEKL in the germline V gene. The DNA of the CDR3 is TGCGCCAGCAGCCTGGACTCCACAGATACGCAGTATTTT. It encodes CASSLDSTDTQYF.

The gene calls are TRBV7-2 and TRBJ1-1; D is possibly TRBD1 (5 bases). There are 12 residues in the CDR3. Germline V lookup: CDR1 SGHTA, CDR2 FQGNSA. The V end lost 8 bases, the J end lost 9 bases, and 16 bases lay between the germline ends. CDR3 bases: TGTGCCAGCCGACCCGACAGTGGAAAAGCTTTCTTT. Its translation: CASRPDSGKAFF.

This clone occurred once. The CDR3 DNA reads TGTGCCAGCTCACCATTCGAACTAGCGGGGTTCACCGGGGAGCTGTTTTTT. It specifies CASSPFELAGFTGELFF. The V and J genes are TRBV18 and TRBJ2-2, with 10 bases fitting TRBD2. The CDR3 has 17 residues. With 2 bases clipped from V and 4 bases from J, the junction kept 7 bases outside the gene matches. Germline CDR1 is KGHSH and CDR2 is LQKENI.

CDR3 nucleotides: TGTGCCAGCACCTCCCGTCCTAACTATGGCTACACCTTC. Translation: CASTSRPNYGYTF. The V and J genes are TRBV12-3 or TRBV12-4 and TRBJ1-2; D ambiguous. The CDR3 totals 13 residues. Trimming stripped 7 bases from V and 0 bases from J, with 9 bases between.